This TCR beta chain was obtained from a study of cytomegalovirus exposure and HLA in healthy donors. General study results and limits: In most subjects, TCR beta sequences reportedly gave accurate predictions of HLA-A and HLA-B alleles. In a later analysis, a genetic analysis reported fewer productive-TCR N-insertions in an Asian-associated ancestry cluster than the cohort average. Researchers had no immune exposure information except CMV serostatus available.

The junction had 10 bases not matched to a gene; V was cut back by 7 bases and J by 5 bases. CDR1 is SEHNR, CDR2 FQNEAQ, per germline (reference sequence). CDR3 length equals 14 residues. PCR used 60 Vbeta primers and 13 Jbeta primers. Under the authors' procedure: Roughly 10 million shared chains were among some 80 million unique TCR beta chains counted in a later analysis. TCRdb's table, derived via immunoSEQ multiplex PCR, lists solely in-frame clones and lacks some. Clone size and the V and J calls come from that table; the DNA yielded D and trimming. The profile shows around 63,000 clones, approximately 78% of them singletons. Comment on this clone: Its antigen remains unknown.

The source is a woman aged 25 to 39 in good health and CMV-seronegative. The material sequenced was PBMCs. The V call is TRBV7-9, the J call TRBJ1-1; TRBD1 matches at 7 bases. For the CDR3, the DNA is TGTGCCAGCACCCCAAGACAGGGTTGGACTGAAGCTTTCTTT. It encodes CASTPRQGWTEAFF.